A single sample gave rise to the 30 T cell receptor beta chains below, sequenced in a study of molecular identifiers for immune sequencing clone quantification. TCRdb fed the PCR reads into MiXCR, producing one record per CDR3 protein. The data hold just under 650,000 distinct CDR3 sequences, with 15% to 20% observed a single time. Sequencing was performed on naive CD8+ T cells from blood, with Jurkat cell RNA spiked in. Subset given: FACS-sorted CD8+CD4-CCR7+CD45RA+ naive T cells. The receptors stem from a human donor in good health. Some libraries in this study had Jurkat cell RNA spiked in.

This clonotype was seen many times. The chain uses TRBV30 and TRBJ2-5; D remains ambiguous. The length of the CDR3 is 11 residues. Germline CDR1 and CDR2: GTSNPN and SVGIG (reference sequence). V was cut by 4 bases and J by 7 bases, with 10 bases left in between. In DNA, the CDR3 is TGTGCCTGGATGCCCGCTGGGACCCAGTACTTC. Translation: CAWMPAGTQYF. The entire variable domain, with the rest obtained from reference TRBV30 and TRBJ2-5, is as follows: SQTIHQWPATLVQPVGSPLSLECTVEGTSNPNLYWYRQAAGRGLQLLFYSVGIGQISSEVPQNLSASRPQDRQFILSSKKLLLSDSGFYLCAWMPAGTQYFGPGTRLLVL.

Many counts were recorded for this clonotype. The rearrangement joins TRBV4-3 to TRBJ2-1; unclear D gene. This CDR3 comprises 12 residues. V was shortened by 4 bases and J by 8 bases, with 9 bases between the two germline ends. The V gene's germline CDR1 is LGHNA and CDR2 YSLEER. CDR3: CASSLRAHEQFF. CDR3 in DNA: TGCGCCAGCAGCCTACGGGCCCATGAGCAGTTCTTC.

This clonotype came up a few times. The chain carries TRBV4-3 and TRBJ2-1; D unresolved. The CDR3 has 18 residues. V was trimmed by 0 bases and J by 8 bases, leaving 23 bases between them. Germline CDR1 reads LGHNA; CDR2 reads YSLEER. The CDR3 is CASSQDLLWQDNRDEQFF. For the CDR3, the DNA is TGCGCCAGCAGCCAAGATCTTTTGTGGCAAGACAATCGCGATGAGCAGTTCTTC.

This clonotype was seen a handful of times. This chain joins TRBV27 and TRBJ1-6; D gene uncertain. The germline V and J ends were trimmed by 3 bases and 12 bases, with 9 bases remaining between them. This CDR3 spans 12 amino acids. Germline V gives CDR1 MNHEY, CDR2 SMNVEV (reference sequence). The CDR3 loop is CASSFSNQPLHF. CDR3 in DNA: TGTGCCAGCAGTTTTTCCAATCAACCCCTCCACTTT.

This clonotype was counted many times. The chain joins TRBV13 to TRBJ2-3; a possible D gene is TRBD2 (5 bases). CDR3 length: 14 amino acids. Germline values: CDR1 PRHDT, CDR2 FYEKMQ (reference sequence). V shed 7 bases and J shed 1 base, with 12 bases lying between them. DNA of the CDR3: TGTGCCAGCACCCAAGGGCGGGGCACAGATACGCAGTATTTT. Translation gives CASTQGRGTDTQYF.

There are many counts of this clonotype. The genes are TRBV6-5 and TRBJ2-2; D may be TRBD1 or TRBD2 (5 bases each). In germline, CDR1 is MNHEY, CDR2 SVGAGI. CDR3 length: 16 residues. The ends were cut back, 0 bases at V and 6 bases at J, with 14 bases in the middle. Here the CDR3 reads CASSYSSGHASGELFF. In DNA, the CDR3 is TGTGCCAGCAGTTACTCCAGCGGACACGCCTCCGGGGAGCTGTTTTTT.

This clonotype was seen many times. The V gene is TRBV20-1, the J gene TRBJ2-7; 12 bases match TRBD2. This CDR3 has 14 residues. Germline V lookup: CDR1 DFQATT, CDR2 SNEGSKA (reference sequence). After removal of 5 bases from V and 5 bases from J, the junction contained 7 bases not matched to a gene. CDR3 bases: TGCAGTGCTTTGACTAGCGGGAGATTCGACGAGCAGTACTTC. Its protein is CSALTSGRFDEQYF.

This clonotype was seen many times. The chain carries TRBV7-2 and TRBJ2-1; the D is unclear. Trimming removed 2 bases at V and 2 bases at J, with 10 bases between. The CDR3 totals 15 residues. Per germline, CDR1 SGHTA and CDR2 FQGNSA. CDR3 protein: CASSLMGRTYNEQFF. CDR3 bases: TGTGCCAGCAGCTTAATGGGCAGAACCTACAATGAGCAGTTCTTC.

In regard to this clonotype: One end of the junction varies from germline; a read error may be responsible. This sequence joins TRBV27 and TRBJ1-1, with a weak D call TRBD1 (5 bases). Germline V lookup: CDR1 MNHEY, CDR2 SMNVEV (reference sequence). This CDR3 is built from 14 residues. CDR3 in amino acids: CASSLGGTDTAAFF. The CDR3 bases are TGTGCCAGCAGTTTAGGAGGGACGGACACTGCAGCTTTCTTT.

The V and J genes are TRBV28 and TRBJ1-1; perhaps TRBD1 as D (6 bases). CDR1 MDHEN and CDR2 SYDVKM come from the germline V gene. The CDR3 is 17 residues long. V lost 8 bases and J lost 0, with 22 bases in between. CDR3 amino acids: CASLSGGLRPVNTEAFF. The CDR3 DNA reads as TGTGCCAGCCTAAGCGGGGGGCTAAGACCTGTGAACACTGAAGCTTTCTTT.

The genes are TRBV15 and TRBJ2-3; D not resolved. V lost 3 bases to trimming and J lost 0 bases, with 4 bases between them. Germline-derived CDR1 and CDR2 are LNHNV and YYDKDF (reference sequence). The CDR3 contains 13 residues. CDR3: CATSRVSTDTQYF. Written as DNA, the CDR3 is TGTGCCACCAGCAGGGTGAGCACAGATACGCAGTATTTT.

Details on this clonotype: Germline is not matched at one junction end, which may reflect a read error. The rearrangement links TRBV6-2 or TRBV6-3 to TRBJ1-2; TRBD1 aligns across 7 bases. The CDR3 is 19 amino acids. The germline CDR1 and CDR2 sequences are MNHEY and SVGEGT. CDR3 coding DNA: TGTGCCAGCAGTTACAGAGACGAAAAAACACAGGGGTACGGCTATGGCTGCACCTTC. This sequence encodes CASSYRDEKTQGYGYGCTF.

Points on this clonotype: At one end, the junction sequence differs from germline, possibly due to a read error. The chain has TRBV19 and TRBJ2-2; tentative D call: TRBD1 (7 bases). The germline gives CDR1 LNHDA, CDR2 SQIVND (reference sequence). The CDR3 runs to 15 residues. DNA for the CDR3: TGTGCCAGTAGTTCAGGGGGGCGAGGCACCGGGGAGCTGTCTTTT. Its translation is CASSSGGRGTGELSF.

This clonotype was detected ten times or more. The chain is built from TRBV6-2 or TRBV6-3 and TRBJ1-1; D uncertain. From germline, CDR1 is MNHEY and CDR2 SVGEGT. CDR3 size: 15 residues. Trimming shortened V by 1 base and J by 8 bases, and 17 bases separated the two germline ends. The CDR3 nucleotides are TGTGCCAGCAGTTACTATGCGGATGGGGTTTTCGAAGCTTTCTTT. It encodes CASSYYADGVFEAFF.

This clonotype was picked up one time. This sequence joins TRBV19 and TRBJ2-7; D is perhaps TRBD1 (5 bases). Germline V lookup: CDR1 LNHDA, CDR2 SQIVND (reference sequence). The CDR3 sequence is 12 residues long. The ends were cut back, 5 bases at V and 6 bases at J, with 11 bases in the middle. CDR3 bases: TGTGCCAGTAGTCAAATAGGGGTCGAGCAGTACTTC. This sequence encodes CASSQIGVEQYF.

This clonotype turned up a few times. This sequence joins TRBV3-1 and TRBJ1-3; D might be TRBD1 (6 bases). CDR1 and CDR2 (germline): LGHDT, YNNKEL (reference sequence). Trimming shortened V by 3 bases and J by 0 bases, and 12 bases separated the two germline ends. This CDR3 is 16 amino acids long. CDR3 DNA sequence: TGTGCCAGCAGCCACCGGGACACTTACTCTGGAAACACCATATATTTT. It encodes CASSHRDTYSGNTIYF.

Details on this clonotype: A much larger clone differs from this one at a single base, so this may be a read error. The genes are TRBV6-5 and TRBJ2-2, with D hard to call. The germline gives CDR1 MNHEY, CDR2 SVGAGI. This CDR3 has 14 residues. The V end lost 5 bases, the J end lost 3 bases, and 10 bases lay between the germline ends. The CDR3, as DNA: TGTGCCAGCAGTGCCAGACTGGACACCGGGGAGCTGTTTTTT. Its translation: CASSARLDTGELFF.

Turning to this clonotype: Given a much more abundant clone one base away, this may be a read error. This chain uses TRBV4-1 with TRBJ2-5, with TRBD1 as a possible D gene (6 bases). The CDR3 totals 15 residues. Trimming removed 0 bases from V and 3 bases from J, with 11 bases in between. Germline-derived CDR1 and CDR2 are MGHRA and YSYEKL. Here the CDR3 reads CASSQEGEGEETQYF. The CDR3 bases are TGCGCCAGCAGCCAAGAGGGAGAGGGGGAAGAGACCCAGTACTTC.

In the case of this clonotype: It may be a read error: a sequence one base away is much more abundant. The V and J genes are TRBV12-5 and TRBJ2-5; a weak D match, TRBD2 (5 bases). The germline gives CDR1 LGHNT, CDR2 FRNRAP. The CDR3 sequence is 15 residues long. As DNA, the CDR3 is TGTGCTGGTGGTTTTCCCCGCGAACGAGGGGAGACCCAGTACTTC. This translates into CAGGFPRERGETQYF. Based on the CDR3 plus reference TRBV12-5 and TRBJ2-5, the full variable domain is DARVTQTPRHKVTEMGQEVTMRCQPILGHNTVFWYRQTMMQGLELLAYFRNRAPLDDSGMPKDRFSAEMPDATLATLKIQPSEPRDSAVYFCAGGFPRERGETQYFGPGTRLLVL.

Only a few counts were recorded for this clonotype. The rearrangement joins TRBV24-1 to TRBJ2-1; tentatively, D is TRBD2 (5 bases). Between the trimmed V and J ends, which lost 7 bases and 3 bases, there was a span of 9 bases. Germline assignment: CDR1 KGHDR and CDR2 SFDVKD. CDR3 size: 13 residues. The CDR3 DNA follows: TGTGCCACCAGCAGTACTAGCTACAATGAGCAGTTCTTC. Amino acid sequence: CATSSTSYNEQFF.

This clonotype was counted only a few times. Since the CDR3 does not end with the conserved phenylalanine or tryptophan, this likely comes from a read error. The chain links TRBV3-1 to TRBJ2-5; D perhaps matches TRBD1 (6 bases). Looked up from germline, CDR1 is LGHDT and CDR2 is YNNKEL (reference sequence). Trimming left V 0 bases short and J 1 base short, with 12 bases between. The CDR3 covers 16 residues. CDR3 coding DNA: TGTGCCAGCAGCCAAGAACGGCAGGGGCCCCAAGAGACCCAGTACCTC. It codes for CASSQERQGPQETQYL.

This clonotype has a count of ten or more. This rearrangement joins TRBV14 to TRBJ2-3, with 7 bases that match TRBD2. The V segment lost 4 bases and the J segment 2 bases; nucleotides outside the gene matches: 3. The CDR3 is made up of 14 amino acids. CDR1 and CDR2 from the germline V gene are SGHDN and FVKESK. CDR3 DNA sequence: TGTGCCAGCAGCCTAGGGGACTACACAGATACGCAGTATTTT. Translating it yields CASSLGDYTDTQYF.

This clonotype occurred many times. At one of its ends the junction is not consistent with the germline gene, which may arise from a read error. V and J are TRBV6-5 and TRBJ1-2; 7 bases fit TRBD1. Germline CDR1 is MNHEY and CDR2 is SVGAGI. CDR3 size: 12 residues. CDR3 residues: CASSYGRGLLAF. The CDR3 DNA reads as TGTGCCAGCAGTTACGGCAGGGGGTTGCTTGCCTTC.

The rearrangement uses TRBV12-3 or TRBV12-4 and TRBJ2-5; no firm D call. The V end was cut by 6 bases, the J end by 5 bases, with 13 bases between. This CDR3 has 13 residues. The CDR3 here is CASSPLVWETQYF. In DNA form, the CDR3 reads TGTGCCAGCAGCCCATTGGTTTGGGAGACCCAGTACTTC.

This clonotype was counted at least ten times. CDR3 nucleotide sequence: TGTGCCAGCAGCCCAAAAATTATCACCTCCCCTGATACGCAGTATTTT. Amino acid sequence: CASSPKIITSPDTQYF. V gene TRBV3-1 combines with J gene TRBJ2-3; D is unclear. This CDR3 is 16 amino acids long. Trimming removed 4 bases from V and 6 bases from J, with 20 bases in between. CDR1 and CDR2 (germline): LGHDT, YNNKEL (reference sequence).

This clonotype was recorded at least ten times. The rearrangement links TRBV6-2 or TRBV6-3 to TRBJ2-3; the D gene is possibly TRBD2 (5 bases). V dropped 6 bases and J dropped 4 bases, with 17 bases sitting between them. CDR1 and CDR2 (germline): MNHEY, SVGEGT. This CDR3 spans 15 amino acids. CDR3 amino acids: CASSLAGQRADTQYF. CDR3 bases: TGTGCCAGCAGCCTCGCCGGCCAGAGGGCAGATACGCAGTATTTT.

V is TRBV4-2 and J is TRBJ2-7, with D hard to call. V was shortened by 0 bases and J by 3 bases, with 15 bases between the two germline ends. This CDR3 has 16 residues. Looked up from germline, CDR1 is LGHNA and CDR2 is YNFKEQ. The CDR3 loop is CASSQETPGGRYEQYF. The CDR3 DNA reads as TGTGCCAGCAGCCAAGAGACCCCTGGCGGCCGCTACGAGCAGTACTTC.

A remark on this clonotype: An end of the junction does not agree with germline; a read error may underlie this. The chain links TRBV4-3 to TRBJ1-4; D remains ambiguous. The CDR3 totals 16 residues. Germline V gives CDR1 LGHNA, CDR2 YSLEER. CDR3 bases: TGCGCCGGCAGCCCATTGGAGGGAATGGCTAATGGAAAACTGTTTTTT. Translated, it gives CAGSPLEGMANGKLFF.

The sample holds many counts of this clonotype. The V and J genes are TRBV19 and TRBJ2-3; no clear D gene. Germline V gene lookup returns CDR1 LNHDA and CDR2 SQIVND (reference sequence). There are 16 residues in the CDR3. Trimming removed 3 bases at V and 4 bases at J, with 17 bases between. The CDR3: CASSIIPGAQPDTQYF. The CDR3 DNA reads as TGTGCCAGTAGTATTATTCCGGGCGCTCAGCCAGATACGCAGTATTTT. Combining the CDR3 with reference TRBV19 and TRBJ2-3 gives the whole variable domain DGGITQSPKYLFRKEGQNVTLSCEQNLNHDAMYWYRQDPGQGLRLIYYSQIVNDFQKGDIAEGYSVSREKKESFPLTVTSAQKNPTAFYLCASSIIPGAQPDTQYFGPGTRLTVL.

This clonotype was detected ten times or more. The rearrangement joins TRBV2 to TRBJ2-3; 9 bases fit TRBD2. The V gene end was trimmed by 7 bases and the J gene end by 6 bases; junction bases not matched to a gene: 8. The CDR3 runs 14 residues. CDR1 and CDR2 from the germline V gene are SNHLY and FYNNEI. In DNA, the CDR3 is TGTGCCAGCATTCCTAGCGGGAACGTGGATACGCAGTATTTT. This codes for CASIPSGNVDTQYF. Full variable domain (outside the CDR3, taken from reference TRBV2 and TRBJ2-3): EPEVTQTPSHQVTQMGQEVILRCVPISNHLYFYWYRQILGQKVEFLVSFYNNEISEKSEIFDDQFSVERPDGSNFTLKIRSTKLEDSAMYFCASIPSGNVDTQYFGPGTRLTVL.